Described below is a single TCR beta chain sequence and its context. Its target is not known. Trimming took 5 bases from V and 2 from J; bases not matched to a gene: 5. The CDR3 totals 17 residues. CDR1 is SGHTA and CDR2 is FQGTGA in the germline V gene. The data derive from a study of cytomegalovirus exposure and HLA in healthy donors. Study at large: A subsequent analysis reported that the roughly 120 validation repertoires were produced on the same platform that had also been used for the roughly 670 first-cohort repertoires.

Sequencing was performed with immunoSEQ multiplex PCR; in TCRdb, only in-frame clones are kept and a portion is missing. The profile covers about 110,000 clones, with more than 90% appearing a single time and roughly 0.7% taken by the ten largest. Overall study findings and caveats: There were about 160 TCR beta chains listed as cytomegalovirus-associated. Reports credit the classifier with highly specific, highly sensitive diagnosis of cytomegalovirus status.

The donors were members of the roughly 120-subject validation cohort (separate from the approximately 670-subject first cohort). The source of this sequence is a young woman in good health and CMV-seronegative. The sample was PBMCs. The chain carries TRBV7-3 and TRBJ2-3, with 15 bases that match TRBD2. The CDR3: CASSRGTSGGNTDTQYF. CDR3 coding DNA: TGTGCCAGCAGCCGCGGGACTAGCGGGGGGAACACAGATACGCAGTATTTT.